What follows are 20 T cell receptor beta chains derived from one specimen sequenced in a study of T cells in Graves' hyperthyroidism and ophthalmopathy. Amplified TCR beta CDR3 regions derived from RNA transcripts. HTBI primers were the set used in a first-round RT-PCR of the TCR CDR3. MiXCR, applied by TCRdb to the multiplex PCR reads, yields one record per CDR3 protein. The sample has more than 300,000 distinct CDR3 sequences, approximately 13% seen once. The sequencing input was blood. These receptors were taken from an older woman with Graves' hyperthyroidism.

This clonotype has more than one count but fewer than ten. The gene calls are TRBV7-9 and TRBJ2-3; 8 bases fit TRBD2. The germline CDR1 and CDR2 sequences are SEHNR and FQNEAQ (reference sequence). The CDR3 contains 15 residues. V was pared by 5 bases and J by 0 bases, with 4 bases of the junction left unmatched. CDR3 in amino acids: CASSRGGSSTDTQYF. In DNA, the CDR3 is TGTGCCAGCAGCCGGGGGGGTTCTAGCACAGATACGCAGTATTTT.

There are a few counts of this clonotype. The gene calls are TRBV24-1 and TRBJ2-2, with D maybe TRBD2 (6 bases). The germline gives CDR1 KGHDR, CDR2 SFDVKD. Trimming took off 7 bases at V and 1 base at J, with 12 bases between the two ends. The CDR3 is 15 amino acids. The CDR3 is CATRAGFLNTGELFF. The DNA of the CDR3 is TGTGCCACCAGAGCGGGTTTCCTGAACACCGGGGAGCTGTTTTTT.

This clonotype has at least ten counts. This chain's CDR3 is CASSRSLTGGSGELFF. In nucleotides, the CDR3 is TGTGCCAGCAGCCGGAGTCTGACAGGGGGCTCCGGGGAGCTGTTTTTT. This sequence joins TRBV5-5 and TRBJ2-2, with 10 bases fitting TRBD1. The CDR3 has 16 amino acids. The J segment lost 6 bases and the V segment lost 4 bases, leaving 9 bases of the junction unmatched. Germline lookup yields CDR1 SGHKS and CDR2 YYEKEE (reference sequence).

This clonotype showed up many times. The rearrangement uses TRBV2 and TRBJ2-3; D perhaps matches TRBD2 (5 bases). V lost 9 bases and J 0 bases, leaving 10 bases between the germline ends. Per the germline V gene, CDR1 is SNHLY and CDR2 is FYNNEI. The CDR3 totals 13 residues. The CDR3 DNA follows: TGTGCCAGTCGTCGGGGTAGCACAGATACGCAGTATTTT. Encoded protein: CASRRGSTDTQYF.

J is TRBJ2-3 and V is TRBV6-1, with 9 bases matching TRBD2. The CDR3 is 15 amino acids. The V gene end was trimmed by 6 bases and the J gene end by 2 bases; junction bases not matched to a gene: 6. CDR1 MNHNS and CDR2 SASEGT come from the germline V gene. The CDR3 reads CASRLAGAHTDTQYF. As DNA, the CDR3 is TGTGCCAGCAGATTAGCGGGAGCCCACACAGATACGCAGTATTTT.

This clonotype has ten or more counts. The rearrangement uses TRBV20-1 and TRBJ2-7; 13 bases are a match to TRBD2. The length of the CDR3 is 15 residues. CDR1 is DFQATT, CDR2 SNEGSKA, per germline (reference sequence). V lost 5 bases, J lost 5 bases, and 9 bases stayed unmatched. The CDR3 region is CSAPRTSGSGDEQYF. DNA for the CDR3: TGCAGTGCTCCCCGGACTAGCGGGAGCGGCGACGAGCAGTACTTC.

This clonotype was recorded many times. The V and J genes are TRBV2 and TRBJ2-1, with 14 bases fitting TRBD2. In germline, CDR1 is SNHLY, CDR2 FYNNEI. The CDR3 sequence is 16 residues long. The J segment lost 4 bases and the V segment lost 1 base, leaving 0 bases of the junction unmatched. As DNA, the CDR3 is TGTGCCAGCAGTGAAGGGACTAGCGGGGGGTACAATGAGCAGTTCTTC. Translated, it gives CASSEGTSGGYNEQFF.

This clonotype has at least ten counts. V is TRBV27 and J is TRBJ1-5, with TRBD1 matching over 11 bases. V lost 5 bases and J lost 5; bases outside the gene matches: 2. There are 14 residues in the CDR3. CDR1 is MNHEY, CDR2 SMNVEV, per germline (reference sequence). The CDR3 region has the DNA TGTGCCAGCAGTAAGGGACAGGGGGATCAGCCCCAGCATTTT. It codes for CASSKGQGDQPQHF.

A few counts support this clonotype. CDR3 sequence: CSSVGQGINNEQFF. The DNA for the CDR3 is TGCAGCTCAGTAGGGCAGGGTATAAACAATGAGCAGTTCTTC. This chain connects TRBV29-1 to TRBJ2-1; D might be TRBD1 (5 bases). V lost 8 bases to trimming and J lost 5 bases, with 19 bases between them. Germline V gene lookup returns CDR1 SQVTM and CDR2 ANQGSEA. This CDR3 spans 14 amino acids.

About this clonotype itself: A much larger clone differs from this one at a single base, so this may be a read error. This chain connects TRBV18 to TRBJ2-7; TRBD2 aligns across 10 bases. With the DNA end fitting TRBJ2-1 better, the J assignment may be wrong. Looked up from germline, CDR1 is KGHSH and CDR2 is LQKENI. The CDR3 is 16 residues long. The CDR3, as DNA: TGTGCCAGCTCACCACCGACCTCTAGCGGGAGCTACGAGCAGTTCTTC. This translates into CASSPPTSSGSYEQFF.

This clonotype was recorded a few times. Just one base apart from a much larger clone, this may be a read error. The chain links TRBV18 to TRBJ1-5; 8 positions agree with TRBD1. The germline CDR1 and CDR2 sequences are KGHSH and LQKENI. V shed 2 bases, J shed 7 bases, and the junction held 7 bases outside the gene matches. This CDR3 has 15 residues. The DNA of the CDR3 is TGTGCCAGCTCACCAGGAGGACAGGGCGGGCAGCCCCAGCATTTT. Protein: CASSPGGQGGQPQHF. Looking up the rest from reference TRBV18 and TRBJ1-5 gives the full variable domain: NAGVMQNPRHLVRRRGQEARLRCSPMKGHSHVYWYRQLPEEGLKFMVYLQKENIIDESGMPKERFSAEFPKEGPSILRIQQVVRGDSAAYFCASSPGGQGGQPQHFGDGTRLSIL.

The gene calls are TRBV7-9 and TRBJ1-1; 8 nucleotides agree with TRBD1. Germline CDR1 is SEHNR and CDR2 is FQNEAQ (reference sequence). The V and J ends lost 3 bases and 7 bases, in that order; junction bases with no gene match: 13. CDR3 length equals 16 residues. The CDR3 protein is CASSLGVGQGTGEAFF. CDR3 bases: TGTGCCAGCAGCTTGGGGGTAGGACAGGGAACGGGTGAAGCTTTCTTT.

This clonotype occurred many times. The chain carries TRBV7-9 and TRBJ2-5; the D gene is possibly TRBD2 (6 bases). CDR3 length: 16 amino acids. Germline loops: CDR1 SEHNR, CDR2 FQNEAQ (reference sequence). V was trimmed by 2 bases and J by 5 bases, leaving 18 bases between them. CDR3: CASSLLGRGGEETQYF. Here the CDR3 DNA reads TGTGCCAGCAGCTTACTTGGGCGGGGAGGAGAGGAGACCCAGTACTTC.

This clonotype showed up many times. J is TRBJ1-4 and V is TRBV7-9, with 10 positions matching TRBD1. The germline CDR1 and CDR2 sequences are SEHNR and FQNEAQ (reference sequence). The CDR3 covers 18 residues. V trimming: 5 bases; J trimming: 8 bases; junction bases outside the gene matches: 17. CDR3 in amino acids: CASSRQAPSGTGDEKLFF. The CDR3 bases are TGTGCCAGCAGCCGACAGGCACCTTCTGGGACAGGGGACGAAAAACTGTTTTTT.

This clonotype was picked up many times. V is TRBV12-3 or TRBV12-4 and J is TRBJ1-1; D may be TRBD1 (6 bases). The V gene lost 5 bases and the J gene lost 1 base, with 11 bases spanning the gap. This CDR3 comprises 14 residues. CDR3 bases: TGTGCCAGCAGTCCTGGGACACAGAACACTGAAGCTTTCTTT. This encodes CASSPGTQNTEAFF.

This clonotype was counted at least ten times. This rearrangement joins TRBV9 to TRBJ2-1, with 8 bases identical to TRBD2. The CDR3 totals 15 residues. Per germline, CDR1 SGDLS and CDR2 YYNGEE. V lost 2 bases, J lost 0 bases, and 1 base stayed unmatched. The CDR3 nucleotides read TGTGCCAGCAGCGTGCGGGGGGACTCCTACAATGAGCAGTTCTTC. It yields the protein CASSVRGDSYNEQFF. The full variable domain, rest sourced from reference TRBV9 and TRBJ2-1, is DSGVTQTPKHLITATGQRVTLRCSPRSGDLSVYWYQQSLDQGLQFLIQYYNGEERAKGNILERFSAQQFPDLHSELNLSSLELGDSALYFCASSVRGDSYNEQFFGPGTRLTVL.

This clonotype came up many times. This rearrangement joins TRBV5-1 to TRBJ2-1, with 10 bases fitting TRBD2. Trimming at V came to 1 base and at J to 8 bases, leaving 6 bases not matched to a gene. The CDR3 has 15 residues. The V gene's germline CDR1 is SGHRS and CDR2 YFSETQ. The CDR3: CASSLLAGVRYEQFF. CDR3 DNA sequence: TGCGCCAGCAGCTTGCTAGCGGGAGTAAGGTATGAGCAGTTCTTC.

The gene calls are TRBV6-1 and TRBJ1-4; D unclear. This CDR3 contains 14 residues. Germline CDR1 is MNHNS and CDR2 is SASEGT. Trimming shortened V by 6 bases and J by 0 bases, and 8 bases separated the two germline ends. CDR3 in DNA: TGTGCCAGCAGATCCTTTGCAACTAATGAAAAACTGTTTTTT. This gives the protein CASRSFATNEKLFF.

Here the CDR3 reads CASSSGQLTGELFF. The DNA of the CDR3 is TGTGCCAGCAGCTCGGGACAGCTCACCGGGGAGCTGTTTTTT. J is TRBJ2-2 and V is TRBV7-3; 7 bases match TRBD1. The CDR3 is 14 residues long. The V segment lost 4 bases and the J segment 4 bases; nucleotides outside the gene matches: 3. Germline V CDR1 and CDR2: SGHTA, FQGTGA.

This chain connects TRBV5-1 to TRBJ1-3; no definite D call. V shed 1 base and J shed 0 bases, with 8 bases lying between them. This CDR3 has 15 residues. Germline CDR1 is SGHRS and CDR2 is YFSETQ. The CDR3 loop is CASSLRSGSGNTIYF. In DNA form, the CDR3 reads TGCGCCAGCAGCTTGAGGAGCGGCTCTGGAAACACCATATATTTT.